This T cell receptor (beta chain) appears in the sequencing data of a study of blood T cell repertoires in COVID-19. Across the study: From the United States, Italy and Spain came samples of acute and convalescent COVID-19. PBMCs, B-cell-depleted T cells, or T cells provided the cDNA or gDNA that made up the material.

J lost 4 bases, V lost 4 bases, and 11 bases had no gene match. Germline CDR1 LNHDA, CDR2 SQIVND (reference sequence). The CDR3 runs 17 residues. In the original processing: Amplified reference gene primers provided the basis for estimating nucleated cell counts. Method: immunoSEQ multiplex PCR; TCRdb's copy keeps in-frame clones and lacks some. V and J calls and clone size are copied from that table; D and trimming were computed from the DNA. The table has over 150,000 clones, 75% to 80% seen once; the top ten hold about 28%. Only one count was recorded for this clone. This clonotype was sampled from a woman aged 70-85 years with acute or convalescent COVID-19. The sample comprised peripheral blood. The rearrangement uses TRBV19 and TRBJ2-5, with 11 bases aligning to TRBD2. The CDR3 DNA sequence: TGTGCCAGTAGTACTAGCGGGAGGCATTCGTCGGGAGAGACCCAGTACTTC. It translates to CASSTSGRHSSGETQYF.